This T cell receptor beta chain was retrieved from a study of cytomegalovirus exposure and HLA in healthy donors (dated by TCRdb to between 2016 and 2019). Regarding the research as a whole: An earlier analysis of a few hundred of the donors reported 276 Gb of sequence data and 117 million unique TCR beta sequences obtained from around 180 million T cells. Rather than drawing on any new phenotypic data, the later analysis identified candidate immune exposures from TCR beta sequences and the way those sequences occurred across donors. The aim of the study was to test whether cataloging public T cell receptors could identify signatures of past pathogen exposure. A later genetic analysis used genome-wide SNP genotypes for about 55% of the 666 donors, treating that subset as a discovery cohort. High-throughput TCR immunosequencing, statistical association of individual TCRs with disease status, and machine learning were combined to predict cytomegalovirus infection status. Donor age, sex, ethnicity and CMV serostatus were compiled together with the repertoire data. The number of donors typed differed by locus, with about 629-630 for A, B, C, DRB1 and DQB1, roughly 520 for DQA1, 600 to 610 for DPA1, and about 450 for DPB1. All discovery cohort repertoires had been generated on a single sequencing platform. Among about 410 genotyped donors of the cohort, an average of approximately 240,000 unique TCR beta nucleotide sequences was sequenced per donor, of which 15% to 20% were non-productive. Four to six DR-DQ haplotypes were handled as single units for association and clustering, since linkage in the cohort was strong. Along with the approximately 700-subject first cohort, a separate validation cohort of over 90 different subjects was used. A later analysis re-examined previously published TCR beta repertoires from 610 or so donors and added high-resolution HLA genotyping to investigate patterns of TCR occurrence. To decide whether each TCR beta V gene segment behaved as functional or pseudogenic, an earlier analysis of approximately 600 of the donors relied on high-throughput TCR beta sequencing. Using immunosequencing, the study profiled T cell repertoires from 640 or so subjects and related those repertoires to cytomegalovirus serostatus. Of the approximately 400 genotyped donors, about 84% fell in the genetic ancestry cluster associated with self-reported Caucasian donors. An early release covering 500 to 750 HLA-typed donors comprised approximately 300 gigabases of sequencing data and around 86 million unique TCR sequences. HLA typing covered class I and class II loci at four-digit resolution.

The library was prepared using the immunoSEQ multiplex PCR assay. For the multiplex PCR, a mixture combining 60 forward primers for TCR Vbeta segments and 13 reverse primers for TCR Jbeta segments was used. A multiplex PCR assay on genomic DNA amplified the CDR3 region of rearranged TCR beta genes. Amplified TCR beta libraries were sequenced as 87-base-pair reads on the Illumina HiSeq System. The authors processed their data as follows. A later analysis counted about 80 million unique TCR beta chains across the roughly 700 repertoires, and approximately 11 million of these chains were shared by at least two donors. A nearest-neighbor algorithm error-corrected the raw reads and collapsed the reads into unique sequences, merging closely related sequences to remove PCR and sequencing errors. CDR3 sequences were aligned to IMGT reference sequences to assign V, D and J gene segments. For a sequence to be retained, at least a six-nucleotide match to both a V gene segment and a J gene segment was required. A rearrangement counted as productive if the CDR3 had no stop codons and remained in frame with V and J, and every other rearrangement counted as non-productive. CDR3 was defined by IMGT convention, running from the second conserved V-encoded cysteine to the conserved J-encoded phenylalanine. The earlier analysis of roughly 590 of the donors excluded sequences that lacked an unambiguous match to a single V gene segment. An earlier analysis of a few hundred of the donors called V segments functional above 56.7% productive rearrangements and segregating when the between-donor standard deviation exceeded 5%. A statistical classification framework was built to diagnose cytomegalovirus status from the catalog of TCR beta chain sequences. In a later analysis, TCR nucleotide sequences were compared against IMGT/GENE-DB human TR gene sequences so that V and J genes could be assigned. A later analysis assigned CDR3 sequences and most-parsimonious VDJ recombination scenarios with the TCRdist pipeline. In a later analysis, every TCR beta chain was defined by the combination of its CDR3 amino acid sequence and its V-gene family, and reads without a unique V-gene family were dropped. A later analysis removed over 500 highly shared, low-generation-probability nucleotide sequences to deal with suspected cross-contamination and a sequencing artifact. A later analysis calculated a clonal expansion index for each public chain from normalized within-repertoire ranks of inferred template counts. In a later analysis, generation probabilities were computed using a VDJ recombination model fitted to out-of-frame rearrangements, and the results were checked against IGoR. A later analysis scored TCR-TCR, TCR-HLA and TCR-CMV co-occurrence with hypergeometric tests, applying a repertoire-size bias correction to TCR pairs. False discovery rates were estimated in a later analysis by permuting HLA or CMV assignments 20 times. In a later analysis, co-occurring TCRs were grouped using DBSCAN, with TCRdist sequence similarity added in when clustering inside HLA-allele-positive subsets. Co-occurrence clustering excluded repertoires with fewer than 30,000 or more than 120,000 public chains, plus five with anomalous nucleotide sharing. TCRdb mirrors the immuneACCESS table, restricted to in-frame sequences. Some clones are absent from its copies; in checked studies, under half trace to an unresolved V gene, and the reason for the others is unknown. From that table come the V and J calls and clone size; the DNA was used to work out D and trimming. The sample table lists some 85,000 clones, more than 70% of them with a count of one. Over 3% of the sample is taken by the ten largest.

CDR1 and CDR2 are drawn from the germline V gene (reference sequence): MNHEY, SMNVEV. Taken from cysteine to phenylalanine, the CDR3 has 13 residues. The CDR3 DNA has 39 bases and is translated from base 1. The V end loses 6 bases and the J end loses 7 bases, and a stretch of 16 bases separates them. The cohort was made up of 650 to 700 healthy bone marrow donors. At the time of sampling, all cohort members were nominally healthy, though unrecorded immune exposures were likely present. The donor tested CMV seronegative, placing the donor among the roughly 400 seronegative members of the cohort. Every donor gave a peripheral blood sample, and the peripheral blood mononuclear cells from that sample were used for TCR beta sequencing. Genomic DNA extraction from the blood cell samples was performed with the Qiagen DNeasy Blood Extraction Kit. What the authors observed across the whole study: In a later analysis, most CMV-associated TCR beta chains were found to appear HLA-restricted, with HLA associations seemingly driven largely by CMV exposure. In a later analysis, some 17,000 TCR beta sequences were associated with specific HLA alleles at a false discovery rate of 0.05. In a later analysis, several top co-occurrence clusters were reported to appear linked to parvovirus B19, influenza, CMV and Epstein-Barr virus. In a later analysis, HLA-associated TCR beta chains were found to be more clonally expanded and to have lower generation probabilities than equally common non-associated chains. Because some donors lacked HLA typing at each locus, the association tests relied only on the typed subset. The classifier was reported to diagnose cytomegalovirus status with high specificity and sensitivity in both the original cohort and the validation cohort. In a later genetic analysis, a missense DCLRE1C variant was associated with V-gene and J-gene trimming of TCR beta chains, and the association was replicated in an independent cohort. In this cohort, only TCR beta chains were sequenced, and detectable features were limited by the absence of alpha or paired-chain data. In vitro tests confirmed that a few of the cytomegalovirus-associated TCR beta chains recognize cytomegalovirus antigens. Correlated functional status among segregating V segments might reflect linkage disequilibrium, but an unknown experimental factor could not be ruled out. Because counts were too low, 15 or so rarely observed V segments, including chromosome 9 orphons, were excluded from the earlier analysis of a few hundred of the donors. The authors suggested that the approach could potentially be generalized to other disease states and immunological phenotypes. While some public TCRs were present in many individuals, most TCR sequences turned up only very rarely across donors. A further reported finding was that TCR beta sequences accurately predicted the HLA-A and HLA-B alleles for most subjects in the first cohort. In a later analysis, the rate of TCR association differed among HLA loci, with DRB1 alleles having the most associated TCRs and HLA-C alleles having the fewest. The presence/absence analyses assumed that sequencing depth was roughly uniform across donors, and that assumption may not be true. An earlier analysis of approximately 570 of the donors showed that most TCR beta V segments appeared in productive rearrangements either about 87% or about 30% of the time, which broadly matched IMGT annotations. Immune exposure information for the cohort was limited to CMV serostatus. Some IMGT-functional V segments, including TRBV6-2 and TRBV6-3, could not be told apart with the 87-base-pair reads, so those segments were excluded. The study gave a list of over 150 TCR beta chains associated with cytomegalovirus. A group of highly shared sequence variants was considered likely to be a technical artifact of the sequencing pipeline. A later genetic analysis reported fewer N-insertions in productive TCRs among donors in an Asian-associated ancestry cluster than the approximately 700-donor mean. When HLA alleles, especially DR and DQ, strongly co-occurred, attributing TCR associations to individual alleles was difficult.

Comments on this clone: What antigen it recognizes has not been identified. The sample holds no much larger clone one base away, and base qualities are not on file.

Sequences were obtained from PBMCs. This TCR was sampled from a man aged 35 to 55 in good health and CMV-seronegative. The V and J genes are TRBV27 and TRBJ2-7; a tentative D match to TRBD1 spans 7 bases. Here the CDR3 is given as CASSIDRAGEQYF. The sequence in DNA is TGTGCCAGCAGCATAGACAGGGCGGGGGAGCAGTACTTC.